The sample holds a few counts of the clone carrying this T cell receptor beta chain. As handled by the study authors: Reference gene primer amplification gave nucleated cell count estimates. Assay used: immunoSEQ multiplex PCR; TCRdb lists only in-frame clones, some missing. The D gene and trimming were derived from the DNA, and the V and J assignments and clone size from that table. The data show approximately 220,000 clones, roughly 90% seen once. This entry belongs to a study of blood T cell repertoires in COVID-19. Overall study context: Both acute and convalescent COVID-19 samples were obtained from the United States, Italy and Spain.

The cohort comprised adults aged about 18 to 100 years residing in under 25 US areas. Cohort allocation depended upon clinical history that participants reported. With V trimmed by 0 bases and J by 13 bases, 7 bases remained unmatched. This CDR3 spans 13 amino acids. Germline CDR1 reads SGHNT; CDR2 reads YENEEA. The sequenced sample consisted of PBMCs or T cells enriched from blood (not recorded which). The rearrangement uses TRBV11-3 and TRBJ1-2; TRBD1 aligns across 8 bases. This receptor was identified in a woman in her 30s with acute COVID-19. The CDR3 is CASSLETGGAVTF. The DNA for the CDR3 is TGTGCCAGCAGCTTAGAAACAGGGGGTGCGGTCACCTTC.